The clone carrying this T cell receptor (beta chain) appeared many times. The antigen is unknown. The CDR3 consists of 14 residues. CDR1 is MNHEY and CDR2 is SVGAGI in the germline V gene. V lost 2 bases and J 2 bases, leaving 9 bases between the germline ends. This entry belongs to a study of glioma-infiltrating T cells. Study-wide points: Non-neoplastic patients had below-expected tissue-blood divergence, while all gliomas exceeded expectation. Only very few CDR3 sequences appeared in both tissue and blood.

The iRepertoire nested amplicon-rescue multiplex PCR amplified TCR alpha and beta CDR3s from RNA. For one-step reverse transcription and amplification, 100-400 ng of tissue mRNA or PBMC total RNA was used. TCRdb recomputed calls from the multiplex PCR reads with MiXCR, one row per CDR3 protein. The profile shows around 99,000 distinct CDR3 sequences, under 30% of them singletons. Sequenced: glioma tissue, nonneoplastic brain tissue, or PBMCs (not recorded which). The receptor was isolated from a human donor with low-grade glioma or glioblastoma, undergoing nonglioma brain surgery, or in good health (not recorded which). This sequence joins TRBV6-5 and TRBJ2-5; D possibly corresponds to TRBD1 (6 bases). The chain's CDR3 is CASSYMDRQETQYF. The CDR3 DNA reads as TGTGCCAGCAGTTACATGGACAGACAAGAGACCCAGTACTTC.